The sequence of this T cell receptor (beta chain) was determined in a study of T cells after somatic rescue of genetic block. CDR1 and CDR2 from the germline V gene are SGHNT and YYREEE (reference sequence). The V end was cut by 4 bases, the J end by 0 bases, with 17 bases between. The CDR3 is made up of 17 amino acids. Clones were read by immunoSEQ multiplex PCR, and TCRdb kept only the in-frame ones, dropping some. The top ten clones hold approximately 3% of a sample with around 64,000 clones, 92% of them seen once. The sequence derives from a man aged 35 to 55. V is TRBV5-4 and J is TRBJ1-3; D uncertain. The sequencing sample was made of peripheral blood mononuclear cells (PBMCs). The CDR3 is CASSHGPRTDSGNTIYF. CDR3 nucleotides: TGTGCCAGCAGCCACGGGCCTCGGACCGACTCTGGAAACACCATATATTTT.